This T cell receptor (beta chain) comes out of a study of cytomegalovirus exposure and HLA in healthy donors. Nominally healthy donors were sampled, though unrecorded immune exposures were likely. Germline loops: CDR1 SGHRS, CDR2 YFSETQ. The CDR3 is made up of 17 amino acids. The trim removed 5 bases at V and 3 bases at J, leaving 9 bases unmatched. PCR amplification relied on 60 Vbeta primers (plus 13 Jbeta primers). TCRdb's copy holds only in-frame clones and misses some; the assay was immunoSEQ multiplex PCR. The data hold 85,000 to 120,000 clones, with about 75% observed a single time. The chain uses TRBV5-1 and TRBJ2-2; the match to TRBD1 covers 11 bases. The sequence derives from a man aged 40-49 years in good health and CMV-seronegative. The sequenced material came from PBMCs. As DNA, the CDR3 is TGCGCCAGCAGGTGGGCCGGACAGGGGGCGCACACCGGGGAGCTGTTTTTT. This codes for CASRWAGQGAHTGELFF.